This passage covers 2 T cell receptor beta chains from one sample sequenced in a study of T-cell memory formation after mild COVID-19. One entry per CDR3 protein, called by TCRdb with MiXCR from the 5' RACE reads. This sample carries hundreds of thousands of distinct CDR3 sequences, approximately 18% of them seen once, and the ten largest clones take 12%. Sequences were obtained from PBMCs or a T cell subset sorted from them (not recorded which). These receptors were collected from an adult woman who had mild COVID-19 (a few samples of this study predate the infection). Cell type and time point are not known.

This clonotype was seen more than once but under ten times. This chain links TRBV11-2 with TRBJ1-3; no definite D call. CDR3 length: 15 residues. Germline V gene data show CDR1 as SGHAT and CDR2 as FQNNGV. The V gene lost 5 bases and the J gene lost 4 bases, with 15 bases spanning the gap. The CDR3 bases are TGTGCCAGCAGCCCGCATACAACCTCGGGAAACACCATATATTTT. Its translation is CASSPHTTSGNTIYF.

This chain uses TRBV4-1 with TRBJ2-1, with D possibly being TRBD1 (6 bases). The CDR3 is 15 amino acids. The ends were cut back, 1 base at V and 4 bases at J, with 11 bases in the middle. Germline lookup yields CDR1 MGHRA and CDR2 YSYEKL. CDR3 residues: CASSQVQGRYNEQFF. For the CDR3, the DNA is TGCGCCAGCAGCCAAGTACAGGGAAGGTACAATGAGCAGTTCTTC.